The present entry profiles one TCR beta chain with its context. The antigen remains unidentified. This entry belongs to a study of vaccination and CD4 T cells after COVID-19. Study overall: The authors exposed cells to overlapping spike peptides derived from SARS-CoV-2, HCoV-NL63, HCoV-OC43 and HCoV-229E.

Stated treatment: 10-day PBMC culture with coronavirus spike peptide pools or control peptides (ViraFEST assay). Researchers used the Oncomine TCR Beta short-read assay to sequence DNA from cultured CD4+ T cells. TCRdb re-called the PCR reads with MiXCR, one entry per CDR3 protein. Of around 8,600 distinct CDR3 sequences in the sample, about 61% were seen once. The sequence was obtained from a human donor who had recovered from COVID-19. Specimen: CD4+ T cells from blood, cultured in vitro.

CDR3 sequence: CASIMSQETQYF. CDR3 nucleotide sequence: TGTGCCAGCATTATGTCCCAAGAGACCCAGTACTTC. The J gene is TRBJ2-5, the V gene TRBV2; D not resolved. Trimming cost V 7 bases and J 1 base, with 7 bases left between them. CDR3 length: 12 residues. The germline gives CDR1 SNHLY, CDR2 FYNNEI.